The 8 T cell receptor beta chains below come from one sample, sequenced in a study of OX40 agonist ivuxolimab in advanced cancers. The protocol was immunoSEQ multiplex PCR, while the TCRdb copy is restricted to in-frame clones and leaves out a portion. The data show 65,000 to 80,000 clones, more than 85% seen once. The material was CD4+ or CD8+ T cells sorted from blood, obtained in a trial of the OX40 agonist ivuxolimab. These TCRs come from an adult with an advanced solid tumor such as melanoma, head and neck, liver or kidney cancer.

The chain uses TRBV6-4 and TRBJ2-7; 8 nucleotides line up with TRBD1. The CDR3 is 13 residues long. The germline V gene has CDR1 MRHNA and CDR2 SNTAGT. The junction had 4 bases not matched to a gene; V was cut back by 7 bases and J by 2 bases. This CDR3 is CASTDRVPYEQYF. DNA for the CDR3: TGTGCCAGCACGGACAGGGTTCCCTACGAGCAGTACTTC.

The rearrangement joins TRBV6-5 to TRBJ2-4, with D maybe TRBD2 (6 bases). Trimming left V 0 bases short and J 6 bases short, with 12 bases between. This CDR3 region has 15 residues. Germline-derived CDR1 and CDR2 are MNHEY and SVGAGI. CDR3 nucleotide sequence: TGTGCCAGCAGTTACTCTGGAGGGAAGGGAAACATTCAGTACTTC. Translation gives CASSYSGGKGNIQYF.

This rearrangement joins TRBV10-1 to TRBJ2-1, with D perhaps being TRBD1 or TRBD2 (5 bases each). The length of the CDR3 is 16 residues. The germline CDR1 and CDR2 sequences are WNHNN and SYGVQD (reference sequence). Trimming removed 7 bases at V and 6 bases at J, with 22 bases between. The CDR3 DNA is TGCGCCAGCAATGACTTACCAACCGGGACCCTCAATGAGCAGTTCTTC. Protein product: CASNDLPTGTLNEQFF.

The CDR3 nucleotides read TGTGCCAGCAGCTTCGGGCCCCCGGGGCAACTAAAAGAGACCCAGTACTTC. Translated, it gives CASSFGPPGQLKETQYF. The chain employs TRBV5-5 and TRBJ2-5; D is possibly TRBD1 or TRBD2 (5 bases each). Germline-derived CDR1 and CDR2 are SGHKS and YYEKEE (reference sequence). The CDR3 consists of 17 residues. Trimming removed 2 bases at V and 3 bases at J, with 20 bases between.

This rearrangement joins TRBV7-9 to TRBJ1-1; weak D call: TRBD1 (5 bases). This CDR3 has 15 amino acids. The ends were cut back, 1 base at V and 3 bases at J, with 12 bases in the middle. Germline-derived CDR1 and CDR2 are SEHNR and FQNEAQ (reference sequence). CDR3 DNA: TGTGCCAGCAGCTTAGTAGTAGGGGAGGACACTGAAGCTTTCTTT. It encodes CASSLVVGEDTEAFF.

The CDR3 DNA is TGCAGCGTTGGGGGGGCGAGGGGATGGTTCTTC. Translated: CSVGGARGWFF. The chain recombines TRBV29-1 with TRBJ2-1, with D possibly being TRBD1 or TRBD2 (6 bases each). V lost 4 bases and J lost 15, with 16 bases in between. The CDR3 sequence is 11 residues long. CDR1 and CDR2 from the germline V gene are SQVTM and ANQGSEA.

The CDR3 here is CSALASTRANYGYTF. CDR3 in DNA: TGCAGCGCCCTGGCATCTACCCGAGCTAACTATGGCTACACCTTC. The chain recombines TRBV29-1 with TRBJ1-2, with no clear D. Trimming took 7 bases from V and 0 from J, leaving 18 bases between them. CDR3 length: 15 residues. Germline V lookup: CDR1 SQVTM, CDR2 ANQGSEA.

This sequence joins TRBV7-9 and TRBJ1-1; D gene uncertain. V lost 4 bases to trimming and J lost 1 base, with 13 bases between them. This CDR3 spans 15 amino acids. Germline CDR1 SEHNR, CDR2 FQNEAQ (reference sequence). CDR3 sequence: CASSSRTVPNTEAFF. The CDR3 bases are TGTGCCAGCAGCTCGCGGACTGTTCCGAACACTGAAGCTTTCTTT.